The T cell receptor beta chain described here comes from a study of cytomegalovirus exposure and HLA in healthy donors. Study-level results: For most TCR beta V segments, an earlier analysis put the productive rate at about 87% or about 30% of the time. Later analysis demonstrated an association between a missense DCLRE1C variant and TCR beta V- and J-gene trimming. Exclusion as indistinguishable affected some V segments, including TRBV6-2 and TRBV6-3.

This CDR3 region has 14 residues. Germline lookup yields CDR1 SEHNR and CDR2 FQNEAQ (reference sequence). Researchers ran the PCR with 60 Vbeta and 13 Jbeta primers. Only in-frame clones appear in the TCRdb table, and some are missing; sequencing was by immunoSEQ multiplex PCR. The sample includes 150,000 to 190,000 clones, around 72% of them seen just once. This clone turned up a few times. Its antigen remains unknown. One end of the junction varies from germline; a read error may be responsible. What was sequenced was PBMCs. The rearrangement joins TRBV7-9 to TRBJ2-5, with 8 bases aligning to TRBD1. Near its end, the DNA agrees better with TRBJ2-7, so the J call may be wrong. The sequence came from a young man in good health and CMV-seronegative. CDR3 amino acids: CSSSASGQVGEQYF. CDR3 in DNA: TGTTCCAGCAGCGCATCGGGACAGGTGGGCGAGCAGTACTTC.